The 2 T cell receptor beta chains below come from one sample, sequenced in a study of blood T cell repertoires in COVID-19. Sequencing was performed with immunoSEQ multiplex PCR; in TCRdb, only in-frame clones are kept and a portion is missing. The data show fewer than 250,000 clones, about 83% seen once. The specimen was PBMCs or T cells enriched from blood (not recorded which). These receptors were obtained from a woman younger than 45 who had been exposed to COVID-19.

The chain is built from TRBV2 and TRBJ1-6; maybe TRBD1 (6 bases). The CDR3 length is 14 residues. V was shortened by 3 bases and J by 10 bases, with 13 bases between the two germline ends. In germline, CDR1 is SNHLY, CDR2 FYNNEI. CDR3 loop: CASSDDGGGSPLHF. CDR3 nucleotides: TGTGCCAGCAGTGATGATGGGGGCGGATCACCCCTCCACTTT.

The chain carries TRBV7-9 and TRBJ2-5, with a weak D call TRBD2 (7 bases). V was clipped by 2 bases and J by 5 bases, with 15 bases between them. Germline CDR1 and CDR2: SEHNR and FQNEAQ (reference sequence). The CDR3 contains 15 residues. The DNA of the CDR3 is TGTGCCAGCAGCTTAAGTGGGGGGGCTGTTGAGACCCAGTACTTC. Its protein is CASSLSGGAVETQYF. The whole variable domain, remainder taken from reference TRBV7-9 and TRBJ2-5, is DTGVSQNPRHKITKRGQNVTFRCDPISEHNRLYWYRQTLGQGPEFLTYFQNEAQLEKSRLLSDRFSAERPKGSFSTLEIQRTEQGDSAMYLCASSLSGGAVETQYFGPGTRLLVL.